This is a list of T cell receptor beta chains from one sample in a study of vaccination effects on CD4 cells after COVID-19. These receptors' targets are unknown. Sequencing was performed with immunoSEQ multiplex PCR; in TCRdb, only in-frame clones are kept and a portion is missing. The sample lists about 24,000 clones; 70% to 75% were seen once. Source: CD4+ T cells from PBMCs cultured with SARS-CoV-2 spike peptides, taken after COVID-19 vaccination. These receptors were collected from a human donor who received a COVID-19 vaccine. Both conserved end residues are part of each CDR3. D genes are given only for firm matches. Size tells how often a clone was seen (once, few, many) or the class of an expanded clone, and some rows leave it out.

J: TRBJ2-1
size: .
D: TRBD2
V: TRBV15
CDR3: CATSRDRVAGGYNEQFF
DNA: TGTGCCACCAGCAGAGATCGGGTAGCGGGAGGGTACAATGAGCAGTTCTTC

J: TRBJ2-3
size: .
D: TRBD2
V: TRBV5-1
CDR3: CASSLGLVSGRSDTQYF
DNA: TGCGCCAGCAGCTTGGGGTTAGTTAGCGGGAGGTCTGATACGCAGTATTTT

J: TRBJ2-2
size: .
D: TRBD1
V: TRBV7-8
CDR3: CASSQGRGRTGELFF
DNA: TGTGCCAGCAGCCAGGGAAGGGGGCGCACCGGGGAGCTGTTTTTT

J: TRBJ1-2
size: .
D: .
V: TRBV12-2
CDR3: CASRLGEGGYGYTF
DNA: TGTGCAAGTCGCTTAGGTGAGGGCGGGTATGGCTACACCTTC

J: TRBJ1-5
size: .
D: .
V: TRBV19
CDR3: CASSITGTGQPQHF
DNA: TGTGCCAGTAGTATCACAGGGACGGGTCAGCCCCAGCATTTT

J: TRBJ1-2
size: .
D: .
V: TRBV7-8
CDR3: CASSHSGTVKGGYTF
DNA: TGTGCCAGCAGTCACTCCGGGACGGTGAAAGGCGGCTACACCTTC

J: TRBJ2-5
size: .
D: TRBD2
V: TRBV5-4
CDR3: CASRSPGLAGETQYF
DNA: TGTGCCAGCAGGTCCCCGGGACTAGCGGGAGAGACCCAGTACTTC

J: TRBJ2-5
size: .
D: .
V: TRBV7-9
CDR3: CASSLVETQYF
DNA: TGTGCCAGCAGCTTAGTTGAGACCCAGTACTTC

J: TRBJ1-1
size: .
D: .
V: TRBV6-4
CDR3: CASRGGAARTEAFF
DNA: TGTGCCAGCAGGGGGGGGGCGGCGCGAACTGAAGCTTTCTTT

J: TRBJ1-2
size: few
D: .
V: TRBV20-1
CDR3: CSASLSDYGYTF
DNA: TGCAGTGCTAGTTTGTCAGACTATGGCTACACCTTC

J: TRBJ1-1
size: .
D: .
V: TRBV6-1
CDR3: CASSEAASIAFF
DNA: TGTGCCAGCAGTGAAGCGGCTTCAATTGCTTTCTTT

J: TRBJ1-2
size: .
D: TRBD1
V: TRBV5-1
CDR3: CASSATPGQGERYTF
DNA: TGCGCCAGCAGCGCGACACCGGGACAGGGGGAACGCTACACCTTC

J: TRBJ1-3
size: .
D: .
V: TRBV19
CDR3: CASRLSGNTIYF
DNA: TGTGCCAGTAGACTCTCTGGAAACACCATATATTTT

J: TRBJ1-4
size: .
D: .
V: TRBV5-6
CDR3: CASSMRRGANEKLFF
DNA: TGTGCCAGCAGCATGAGACGCGGCGCAAATGAAAAACTGTTTTTT

J: TRBJ1-1
size: .
D: .
V: TRBV11-2
CDR3: CASSRDGMNTEAFF
DNA: TGTGCCAGCAGCCGTGACGGAATGAACACTGAAGCTTTCTTT

J: TRBJ2-7
size: .
D: TRBD1
V: TRBV9
CDR3: CASSVKDRQFGGNYEQYF
DNA: TGTGCCAGCAGCGTCAAGGACAGGCAATTTGGGGGAAACTACGAGCAGTACTTC

J: TRBJ1-1
size: .
D: .
V: TRBV30
CDR3: CAWSVQGHTEAFF
DNA: TGTGCCTGGAGTGTACAGGGCCACACTGAAGCTTTCTTT

J: TRBJ1-4
size: few
D: .
V: TRBV7-9
CDR3: CASTVTRKGEKLFF
DNA: TGTGCCAGCACCGTTACTCGAAAGGGTGAAAAACTGTTTTTT

J: TRBJ2-1
size: .
D: .
V: TRBV7-9
CDR3: CASSLAEDSRRQFF
DNA: TGTGCCAGCAGCTTAGCGGAGGATTCTAGGCGGCAGTTCTTC

J: TRBJ2-3
size: .
D: TRBD2
V: TRBV5-4
CDR3: CASSSRTSGGADTQYF
DNA: TGTGCCAGCAGCTCGCGGACTAGCGGGGGGGCAGATACGCAGTATTTT

J: TRBJ2-7
size: .
D: TRBD2
V: TRBV3-1/TRBV3-2
CDR3: CASSQVGLAGGITYEQYF
DNA: TGTGCCAGCAGCCAAGTAGGGCTAGCGGGAGGAATAACCTACGAGCAGTACTTC

J: TRBJ1-1
size: .
D: .
V: TRBV11-2
CDR3: CASSHPSWYGSEAFF
DNA: TGTGCCAGCAGCCATCCTAGTTGGTACGGGTCTGAAGCTTTCTTT

J: TRBJ1-5
size: .
D: .
V: TRBV6-1
CDR3: CASSDERGSNSQPQHF
DNA: TGTGCCAGCAGTGATGAGAGAGGGTCGAATTCTCAGCCCCAGCATTTT

J: TRBJ2-5
size: .
D: .
V: TRBV19
CDR3: CASKNDHSSPVTQYF
DNA: TGTGCCAGTAAAAATGACCATTCCTCACCCGTAACCCAGTACTTC

J: TRBJ1-5
size: few
D: .
V: TRBV19
CDR3: CASSFQGNGQPQHF
DNA: TGTGCCAGTAGTTTTCAGGGGAACGGTCAGCCCCAGCATTTT

J: TRBJ1-1
size: few
D: .
V: TRBV7-9
CDR3: CASSLRGLVEAFF
DNA: TGTGCCAGCAGCTTACGGGGCCTAGTTGAAGCTTTCTTT

J: TRBJ2-5
size: once
D: TRBD2
V: TRBV6-4
CDR3: CASSATSGQETQYF
DNA: TGTGCCAGCAGTGCGACTAGCGGACAAGAGACCCAGTACTTC

J: TRBJ2-5
size: few
D: .
V: TRBV3-1/TRBV3-2
CDR3: CASSQDLGKETQYF
DNA: TGTGCCAGCAGCCAAGATCTCGGAAAAGAGACCCAGTACTTC

J: TRBJ2-1
size: .
D: .
V: TRBV7-2
CDR3: CASSFGDIRGDEQFF
DNA: TGTGCCAGCAGCTTTGGGGACATTAGGGGAGATGAGCAGTTCTTC

J: TRBJ1-1
size: .
D: .
V: TRBV6-6
CDR3: CASSYRVTGQNTEAFF
DNA: TGTGCCAGCAGTTACAGGGTCACAGGACAGAACACTGAAGCTTTCTTT

J: TRBJ1-1
size: few
D: .
V: TRBV6-5
CDR3: CASISGQGGTEAFF
DNA: TGTGCCAGCATTTCAGGGCAGGGTGGCACTGAAGCTTTCTTT

J: TRBJ2-7
size: .
D: .
V: TRBV6-1
CDR3: CASSDVSVYEQYF
DNA: TGTGCCAGCAGTGATGTTTCGGTATACGAGCAGTACTTC

J: TRBJ1-2
size: .
D: TRBD1
V: TRBV7-9
CDR3: CASRLMTGDYGYTF
DNA: TGTGCCAGCAGACTGATGACAGGGGACTATGGCTACACCTTC

J: TRBJ2-2
size: .
D: .
V: TRBV5-6
CDR3: CASSLEWGTGELFF
DNA: TGTGCCAGCAGCTTGGAATGGGGGACCGGGGAGCTGTTTTTT

J: TRBJ2-1
size: .
D: .
V: TRBV10-3
CDR3: CAISESGHGSYNEQFF
DNA: TGTGCCATCAGTGAGTCGGGGCACGGTTCGTACAATGAGCAGTTCTTC

J: TRBJ1-1
size: .
D: .
V: TRBV9
CDR3: CASERLLNTEAFF
DNA: TGTGCCAGCGAGAGGCTCCTGAACACTGAAGCTTTCTTT

J: TRBJ1-6
size: .
D: .
V: TRBV6-5
CDR3: CASSSWSSYNSPLHF
DNA: TGTGCCAGCAGTAGCTGGAGCTCCTATAATTCACCCCTCCACTTT

J: TRBJ2-7
size: .
D: TRBD1
V: TRBV6-5
CDR3: CASSLQGRGHEQYF
DNA: TGTGCCAGCAGTTTACAGGGGAGAGGTCACGAGCAGTACTTC

J: TRBJ2-7
size: .
D: .
V: TRBV6-5
CDR3: CASSYASEGPSYEQYF
DNA: TGTGCCAGCAGTTACGCCTCGGAGGGACCGTCCTACGAGCAGTACTTC

J: TRBJ1-1
size: .
D: .
V: TRBV18
CDR3: CASSVGENTEAFF
DNA: TGTGCCAGCTCAGTCGGAGAGAACACTGAAGCTTTCTTT

J: TRBJ1-3
size: .
D: .
V: TRBV5-4
CDR3: CASSFQGNTIYF
DNA: TGTGCCAGCAGCTTCCAGGGGAACACCATATATTTT

J: TRBJ2-5
size: .
D: .
V: TRBV18
CDR3: CASSETSILASQETQYF
DNA: TGTGCCAGCTCGGAGACTTCGATCCTAGCGAGCCAAGAGACCCAGTACTTC

J: TRBJ2-2
size: once
D: .
V: TRBV18
CDR3: CASSNTALGVANTGELFF
DNA: TGTGCCAGCTCAAATACCGCTCTGGGGGTTGCGAACACCGGGGAGCTGTTTTTT

J: TRBJ1-2
size: .
D: .
V: TRBV5-5
CDR3: CASSSQAVGYGYTF
DNA: TGTGCCAGCAGCTCTCAAGCGGTGGGCTATGGCTACACCTTC

J: TRBJ1-5
size: .
D: .
V: TRBV6-6
CDR3: CASSYYDGNQPQHF
DNA: TGTGCCAGCAGTTACTATGATGGCAATCAGCCCCAGCATTTT

J: TRBJ2-7
size: .
D: .
V: TRBV7-9
CDR3: CASSLDLGKGYEQYF
DNA: TGTGCCAGCAGCTTAGACCTGGGGAAGGGCTACGAGCAGTACTTC

J: TRBJ2-5
size: .
D: .
V: TRBV7-7
CDR3: CASSLEDQETQYF
DNA: TGTGCCAGCAGCTTAGAAGATCAAGAGACCCAGTACTTC

J: TRBJ1-5
size: .
D: TRBD1
V: TRBV10-3
CDR3: CAISDRTGTNQPQHF
DNA: TGTGCCATCAGTGATAGGACAGGGACTAATCAGCCCCAGCATTTT

J: TRBJ2-1
size: .
D: TRBD2
V: TRBV25-1
CDR3: CASSEGIAGLNEQFF
DNA: TGTGCCAGCAGTGAGGGGATAGCGGGCTTGAATGAGCAGTTCTTC

J: TRBJ1-1
size: few
D: .
V: TRBV5-1
CDR3: CASSLEKDGRTEAFF
DNA: TGCGCCAGCAGCTTGGAGAAGGATGGACGCACTGAAGCTTTCTTT

J: TRBJ1-1
size: .
D: .
V: TRBV3-1/TRBV3-2
CDR3: CASSQYRGTYDNTEAFF
DNA: TGTGCCAGCAGCCAATACCGGGGGACATATGATAACACTGAAGCTTTCTTT

J: TRBJ1-1
size: .
D: .
V: TRBV3-1/TRBV3-2
CDR3: CASSRGGWSTEAFF
DNA: TGTGCCAGCAGCCGAGGGGGTTGGTCCACTGAAGCTTTCTTT